The rows below give T cell receptor beta chains drawn from one sample of a study of T cell responses to AZD1222 COVID-19 vaccine. Repertoires were generated with immunoSEQ multiplex PCR, while TCRdb's copy carries only in-frame clones and drops some. The top ten hold 1.1% of the sample, which has some 160,000 clones, around nine tenths seen once. The sequencing used peripheral blood, collected 28 days after the second AZD1222 dose. The receptors here all came from an adult who received the AZD1222 COVID-19 vaccine. The CDR3 runs from the conserved cysteine through the conserved F or W. Fields, in order: J gene, V gene, CDR3 protein.

TRBJ1-1,TRBV18,CASSPLGRGLAEAFF
TRBJ1-3,TRBV5-6,CASSSGTGLFSGNTIYF
TRBJ2-3,TRBV6-4,CASSPRQAGGSDTQYF
TRBJ2-1,TRBV6-2/TRBV6-3,CASSYSGRRFF
TRBJ1-4,TRBV29-1,CSVGGGQGATNEKLFF
TRBJ1-2,TRBV19,CASSITSQQGRHYGYTF
TRBJ2-3,TRBV6-2/TRBV6-3,CASSYSWDTQYF
TRBJ2-4,TRBV2,CASSVGHLAKNIQYF
TRBJ2-2,TRBV12-3/TRBV12-4,CASTLHGELFF
TRBJ1-2,TRBV5-1,CASSPAGRRTNGYTF
TRBJ1-6,TRBV30,CAWNTGVGNSPLHF
TRBJ1-1,TRBV12-3/TRBV12-4,CASSFKGDGGAFF
TRBJ1-2,TRBV3-1/TRBV3-2,CASSQDRGTYYGYTF
TRBJ1-1,TRBV5-6,CASSLLYPAMNTEAFF